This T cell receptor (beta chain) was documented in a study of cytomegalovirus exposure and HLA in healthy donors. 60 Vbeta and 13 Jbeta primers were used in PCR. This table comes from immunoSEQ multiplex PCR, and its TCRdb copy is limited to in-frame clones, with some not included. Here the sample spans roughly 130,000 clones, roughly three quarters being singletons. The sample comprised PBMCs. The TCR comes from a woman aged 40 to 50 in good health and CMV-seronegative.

The CDR3: CASNARADTEAFF. CDR3 sequence (DNA): TGTGCCAGCAATGCCAGGGCGGACACTGAAGCTTTCTTT. This chain links TRBV6-1 with TRBJ1-1, with D tentatively TRBD1 (5 bases). Trimming took 7 bases from V and 3 from J, leaving 12 bases between them. Germline assignment: CDR1 MNHNS and CDR2 SASEGT. This CDR3 region has 13 residues.